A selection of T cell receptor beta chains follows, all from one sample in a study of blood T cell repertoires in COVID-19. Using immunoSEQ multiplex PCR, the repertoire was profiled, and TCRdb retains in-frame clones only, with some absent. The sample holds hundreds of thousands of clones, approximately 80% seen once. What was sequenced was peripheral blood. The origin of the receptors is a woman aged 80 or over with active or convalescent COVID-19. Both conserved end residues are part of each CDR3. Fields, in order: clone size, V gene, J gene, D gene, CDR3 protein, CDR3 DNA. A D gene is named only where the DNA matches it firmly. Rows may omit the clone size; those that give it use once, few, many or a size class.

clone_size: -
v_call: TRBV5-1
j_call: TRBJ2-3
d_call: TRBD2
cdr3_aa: CASRVSGVTNTQYF
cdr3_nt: TGCGCCAGCAGGGTCAGCGGGGTAACGAATACGCAGTATTTT

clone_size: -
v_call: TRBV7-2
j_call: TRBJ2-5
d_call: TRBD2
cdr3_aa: CASRIGLASMETQYF
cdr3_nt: TGTGCCAGCAGAATCGGACTAGCGTCTATGGAGACCCAGTACTTC

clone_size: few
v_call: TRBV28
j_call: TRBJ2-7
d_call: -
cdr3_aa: CASSEGPVPYEQYF
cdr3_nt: TGTGCCAGCAGTGAGGGTCCGGTTCCCTACGAGCAGTACTTC

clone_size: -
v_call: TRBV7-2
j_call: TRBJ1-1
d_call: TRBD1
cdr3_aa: CASSPITGGVSEAFF
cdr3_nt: TGTGCCAGCAGCCCCATTACAGGGGGGGTTTCTGAAGCTTTCTTT

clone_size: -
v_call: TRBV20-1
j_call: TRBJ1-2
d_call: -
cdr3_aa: CSRVGQGGYTF
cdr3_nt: TGCAGCCGGGTCGGGCAGGGAGGCTACACCTTC

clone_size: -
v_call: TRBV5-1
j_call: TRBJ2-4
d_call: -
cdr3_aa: CASSSGLAKNIQYF
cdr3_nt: TGCGCCAGCAGCTCGGGGTTAGCCAAAAACATTCAGTACTTC

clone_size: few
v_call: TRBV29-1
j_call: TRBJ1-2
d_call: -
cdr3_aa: CSVEDPWAGKGVYGYTF
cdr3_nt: TGCAGCGTTGAAGATCCTTGGGCAGGGAAGGGCGTCTATGGCTACACCTTC

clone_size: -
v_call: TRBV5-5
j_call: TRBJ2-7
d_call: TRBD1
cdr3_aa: CASSQGQGPTYEQYF
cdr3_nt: TGTGCCAGCAGCCAGGGACAGGGTCCAACCTACGAGCAGTACTTC

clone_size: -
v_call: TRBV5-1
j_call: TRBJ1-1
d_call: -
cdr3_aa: CASSLETDGEDTEAFF
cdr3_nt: TGCGCCAGCAGCTTGGAGACGGATGGGGAGGACACTGAAGCTTTCTTT

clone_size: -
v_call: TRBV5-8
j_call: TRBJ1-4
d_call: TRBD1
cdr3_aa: CASSRQGLIGEKLFF
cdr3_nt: TGTGCCAGCAGCCGACAGGGTCTAATCGGTGAAAAACTGTTTTTT

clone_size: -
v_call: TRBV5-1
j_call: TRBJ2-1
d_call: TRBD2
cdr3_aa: CASKSGRYGDEQFF
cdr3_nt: TGCGCCAGCAAAAGCGGGAGGTATGGGGATGAGCAGTTCTTC

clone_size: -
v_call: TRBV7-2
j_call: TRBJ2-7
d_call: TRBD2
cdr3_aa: CASSLVASGSSSYEQYF
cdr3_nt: TGTGCCAGCAGCTTAGTGGCTAGCGGGTCCAGCTCCTACGAGCAGTACTTC

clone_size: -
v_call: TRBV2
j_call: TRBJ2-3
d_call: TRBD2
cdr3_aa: CASSPRGLAGGTDTQYF
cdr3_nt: TGTGCCAGCAGTCCCAGGGGACTAGCGGGAGGCACAGATACGCAGTATTTT

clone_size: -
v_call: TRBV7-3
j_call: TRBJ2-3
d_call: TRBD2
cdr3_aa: CASSSGLAEGDTQYF
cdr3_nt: TGTGCCAGCAGCTCGGGACTAGCGGAGGGGGATACGCAGTATTTT

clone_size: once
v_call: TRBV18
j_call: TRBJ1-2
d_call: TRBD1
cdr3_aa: CASSPGQALYGYTF
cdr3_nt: TGTGCCAGCTCACCGGGACAGGCGCTCTATGGCTACACCTTC

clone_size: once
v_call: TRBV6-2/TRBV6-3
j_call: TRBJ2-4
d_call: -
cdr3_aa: CASSSVDINIQYF
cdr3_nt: TGTGCCAGCAGTTCGGTGGACATAAACATTCAGTACTTC

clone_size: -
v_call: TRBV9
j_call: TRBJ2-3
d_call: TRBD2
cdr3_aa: CASSVAPTSGARGTDTQYF
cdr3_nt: TGTGCCAGCAGCGTAGCCCCAACTAGCGGGGCCCGGGGCACAGATACGCAGTATTTT

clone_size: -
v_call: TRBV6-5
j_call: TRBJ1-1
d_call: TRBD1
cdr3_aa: CASSWDRRGNTEAFF
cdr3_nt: TGTGCCAGCAGTTGGGACAGGCGAGGGAACACTGAAGCTTTCTTT

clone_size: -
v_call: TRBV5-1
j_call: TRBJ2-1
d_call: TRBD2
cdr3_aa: CASSLVTSGNNEQFF
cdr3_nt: TGCGCCAGCAGCTTGGTGACTAGCGGGAATAATGAGCAGTTCTTC

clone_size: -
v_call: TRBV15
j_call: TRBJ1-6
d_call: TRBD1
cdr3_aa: CATSPTGNSPLHF
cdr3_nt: TGTGCCACCAGCCCGACAGGGAATTCACCCCTCCACTTT

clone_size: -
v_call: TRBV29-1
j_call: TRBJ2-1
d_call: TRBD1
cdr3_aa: CSVVRDSTVYNEQFF
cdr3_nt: TGCAGCGTCGTACGGGACAGCACCGTATACAATGAGCAGTTCTTC

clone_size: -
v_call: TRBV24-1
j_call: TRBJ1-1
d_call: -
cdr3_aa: CATSDPRVPTFTEAFF
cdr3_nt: TGTGCCACCAGTGATCCCCGAGTCCCCACTTTCACTGAAGCTTTCTTT

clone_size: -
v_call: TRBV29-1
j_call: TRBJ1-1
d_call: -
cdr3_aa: CSVQVRAFF
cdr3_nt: TGCAGCGTTCAGGTCAGGGCTTTCTTT

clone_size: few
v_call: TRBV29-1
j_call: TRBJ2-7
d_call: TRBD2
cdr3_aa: CSVELGAGRDYEQYF
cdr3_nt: TGCAGCGTTGAACTAGGAGCGGGGAGGGACTACGAGCAGTACTTC

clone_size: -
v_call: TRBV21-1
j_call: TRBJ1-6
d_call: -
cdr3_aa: CASSKPYSSYNSPLHF
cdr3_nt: TGTGCCAGCAGCAAACCCTACAGCTCCTATAATTCACCCCTCCACTTT

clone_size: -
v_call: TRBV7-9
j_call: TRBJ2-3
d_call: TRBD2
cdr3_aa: CASSPGTSGVTDTQYF
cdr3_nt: TGTGCCAGCAGCCCCGGGACTAGCGGGGTCACAGATACGCAGTATTTT

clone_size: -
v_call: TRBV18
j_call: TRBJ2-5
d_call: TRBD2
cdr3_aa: CASSWASGSLETQYF
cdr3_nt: TGTGCCAGCTCATGGGCTAGCGGGAGTTTGGAGACCCAGTACTTC

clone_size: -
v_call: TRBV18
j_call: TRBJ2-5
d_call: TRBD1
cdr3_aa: CASSPDRSQETQYF
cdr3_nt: TGTGCCAGCTCACCGGACAGGAGCCAAGAGACCCAGTACTTC

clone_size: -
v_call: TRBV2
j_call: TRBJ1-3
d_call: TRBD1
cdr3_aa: CATRQGFSGNTIYF
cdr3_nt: TGTGCCACCCGACAGGGCTTTAGTGGAAACACCATATATTTT

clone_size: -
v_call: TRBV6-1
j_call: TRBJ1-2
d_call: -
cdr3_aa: CASSEAGRGFYGYTF
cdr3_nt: TGTGCCAGCAGTGAAGCGGGCAGGGGTTTTTATGGCTACACCTTC

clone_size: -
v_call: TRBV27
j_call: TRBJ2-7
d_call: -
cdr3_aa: CASSFGGALGEQYF
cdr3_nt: TGTGCCAGCAGTTTTGGGGGGGCGCTGGGTGAGCAGTACTTC

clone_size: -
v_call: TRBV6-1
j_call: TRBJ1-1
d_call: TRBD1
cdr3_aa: CASRDRVAFF
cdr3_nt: TGTGCCAGCCGTGACAGGGTGGCTTTCTTT

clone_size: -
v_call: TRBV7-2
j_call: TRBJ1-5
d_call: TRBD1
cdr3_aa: CASSSTGTSNQPQHF
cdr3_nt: TGTGCCAGCAGCTCGACAGGGACCAGCAATCAGCCCCAGCATTTT

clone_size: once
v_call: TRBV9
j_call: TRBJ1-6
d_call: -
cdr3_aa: CASSVQNSPLHF
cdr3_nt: TGTGCCAGCAGCGTCCAGAATTCACCCCTCCACTTT

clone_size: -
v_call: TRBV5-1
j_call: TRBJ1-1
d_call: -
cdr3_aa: CASSLVGANTEAFF
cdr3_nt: TGCGCCAGCAGCCTGGTGGGGGCGAACACTGAAGCTTTCTTT

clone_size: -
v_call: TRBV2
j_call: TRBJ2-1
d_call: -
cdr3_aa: CASGSGATSYNEQFF
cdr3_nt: TGTGCCAGCGGGTCTGGGGCGACTTCCTACAATGAGCAGTTCTTC